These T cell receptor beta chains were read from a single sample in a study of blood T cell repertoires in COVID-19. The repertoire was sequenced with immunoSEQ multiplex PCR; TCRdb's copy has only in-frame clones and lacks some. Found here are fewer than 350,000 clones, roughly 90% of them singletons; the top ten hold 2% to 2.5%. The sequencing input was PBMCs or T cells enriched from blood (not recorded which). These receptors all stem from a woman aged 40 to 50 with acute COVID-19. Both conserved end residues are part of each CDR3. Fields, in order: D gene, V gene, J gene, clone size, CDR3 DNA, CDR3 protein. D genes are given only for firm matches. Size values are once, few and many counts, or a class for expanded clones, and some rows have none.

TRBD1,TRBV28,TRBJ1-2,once,TGTGCCAGCAGTCCCGGGACAGGGACCTATGGCTACACCTTC,CASSPGTGTYGYTF
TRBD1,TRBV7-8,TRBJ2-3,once,TGTGCCAGCAGCCCTGAACAGGGGGCATGGGATACGCAGTATTTT,CASSPEQGAWDTQYF
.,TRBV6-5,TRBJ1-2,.,TGTGCCAGCAGGGGAGGTACAGTCTATGGCTACACCTTC,CASRGGTVYGYTF
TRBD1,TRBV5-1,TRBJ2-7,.,TGCGCCAGCGCCGAAGGGGGACAGGGTGGCTACGAGCAGTACTTC,CASAEGGQGGYEQYF
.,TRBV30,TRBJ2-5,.,TGTGCCGCAAGAGGGGGAAAAGAGACCCAGTACTTC,CAARGGKETQYF
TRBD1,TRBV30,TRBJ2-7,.,TGTGCCTGGGGGACAGGGGGCTTAACCTACGAGCAGTACTTC,CAWGTGGLTYEQYF
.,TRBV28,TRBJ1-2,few,TGTGCCAGCAGTCCCTACCTTACAGAGCCTGGCTACACCTTC,CASSPYLTEPGYTF
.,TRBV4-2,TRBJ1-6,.,TGTGCCAGCAGCGAAAGTCGGAATTCACCCCTCCACTTT,CASSESRNSPLHF
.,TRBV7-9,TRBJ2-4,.,TGTGCCAGCAGCTTAGGGTCAGGGAAGCAGTACTTC,CASSLGSGKQYF
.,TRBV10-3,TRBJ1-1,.,TGTGCCATCAGTGAGTTGATGGGGCGAGCTTTCTTT,CAISELMGRAFF
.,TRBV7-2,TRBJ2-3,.,TGTGCCAGCTTCTGGTCCAGTGCGCAGTATTTT,CASFWSSAQYF
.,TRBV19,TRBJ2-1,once,TGTGCCAGTAGTGCGGGACAGTCACGGAGCGATGAGCAGTTCTTC,CASSAGQSRSDEQFF
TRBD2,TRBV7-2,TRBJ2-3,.,TGTGCCAGCAGCTTTCGAAGCCCTCTAGCGGGAGTCGGAACAGATACGCAGTATTTT,CASSFRSPLAGVGTDTQYF
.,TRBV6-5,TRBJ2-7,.,TGTGCCAGCAGTCCGCCGACAGCTTACGAGCAGTACTTC,CASSPPTAYEQYF
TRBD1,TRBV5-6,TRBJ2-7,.,TGTGCCAGCAGCTTCGGGACAGGCGAGCAGTACTTC,CASSFGTGEQYF
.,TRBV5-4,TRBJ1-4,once,TGTGCCAGCAGCGTGCAGGGGAGTGAAAAACTGTTTTTT,CASSVQGSEKLFF
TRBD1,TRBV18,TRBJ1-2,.,TGTGCCAGCTCTCGACAAGAGGACAGGGCTTCCTATGGCTACACCTTC,CASSRQEDRASYGYTF
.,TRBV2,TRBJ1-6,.,TGTGCCAGCAGTGACAGGGGTGGGTCACCCCTCCACTTT,CASSDRGGSPLHF
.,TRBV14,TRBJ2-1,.,TGTGCCAGCAGCCAAGCCCACGGGGCGGGGATCTACAATGAGCAGTTCTTC,CASSQAHGAGIYNEQFF
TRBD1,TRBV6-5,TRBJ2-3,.,TGTGCCAGCAGCCCAGGGGGCTCCACAGATACGCAGTATTTT,CASSPGGSTDTQYF
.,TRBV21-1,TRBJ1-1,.,TGTGCCAGCAGCAAAGGGCTGGGACAGACCGACACTGAAGCTTTCTTT,CASSKGLGQTDTEAFF
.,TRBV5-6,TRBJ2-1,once,TGTGCCAGCAGGTTGAGAGGGTACAATGAGCAGTTCTTC,CASRLRGYNEQFF
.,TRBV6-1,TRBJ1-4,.,TGTGCCAGCAGTGAAATCCAGGCTTATAATGAAAAACTGTTTTTT,CASSEIQAYNEKLFF
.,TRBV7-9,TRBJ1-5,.,TGTGCCAGCAGCCCCCCAGGGAGCAATCAGCCCCAGCATTTT,CASSPPGSNQPQHF
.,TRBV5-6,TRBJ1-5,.,TGTGCCAGCAGCCAGATGGACAGACTGTACAATCAGCCCCAGCATTTT,CASSQMDRLYNQPQHF
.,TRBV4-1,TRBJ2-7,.,TGCGCCAGCAGCCAACCCATTCGGGACGGGAGCTCCTACGAGCAGTACTTC,CASSQPIRDGSSYEQYF
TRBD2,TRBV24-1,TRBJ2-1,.,TGTGCCACCAGTGATGGACTAGCGGACAATGAGCAGTTCTTC,CATSDGLADNEQFF
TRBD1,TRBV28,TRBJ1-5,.,TGTGCCAGCAGTTTATTTCGGGACAGGGGCTCCCATCAGCCCCAGCATTTT,CASSLFRDRGSHQPQHF
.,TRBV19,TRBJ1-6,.,TGTGCCAGTATCCCCACAGTACCCCTCCACTTT,CASIPTVPLHF
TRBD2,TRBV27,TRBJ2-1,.,TGTGCCAGCAGTAAGAAGCGGGGTCTCTACAATGAGCAGTTCTTC,CASSKKRGLYNEQFF
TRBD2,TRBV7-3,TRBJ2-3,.,TGTGCCAGCAGCTCAGTAGCGGGGGGGAAGGAAGATACGCAGTATTTT,CASSSVAGGKEDTQYF
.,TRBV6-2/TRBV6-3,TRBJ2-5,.,TGTGCCAGCAGCCAAGGACTACGCCAAGAGACCCAGTACTTC,CASSQGLRQETQYF
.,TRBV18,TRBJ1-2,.,TGTGCCAGCTCACCAACTAAGGAACGGCACACCTTC,CASSPTKERHTF
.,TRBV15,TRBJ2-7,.,TGTGCCACCAGCAGAGATGGGGGCGGCGAGCAGTACTTC,CATSRDGGGEQYF
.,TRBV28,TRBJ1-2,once,TGTGCCAGCAGTTTAGGGACACGGTATGGCTACACCTTC,CASSLGTRYGYTF
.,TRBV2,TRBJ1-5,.,TGTGCCAGCAGTAGGGGAGGTGAGCCCCAGCATTTT,CASSRGGEPQHF
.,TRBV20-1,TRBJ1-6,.,TGCAGTGCTAGTTCAGGGTTGAATAATTCACCCCTCCACTTT,CSASSGLNNSPLHF
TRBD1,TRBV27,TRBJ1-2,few,TGTGCCAGCAGTCCGATCGGGACAGGGAAATACTATGGCTACACCTTC,CASSPIGTGKYYGYTF
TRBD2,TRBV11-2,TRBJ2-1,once,TGTGCCAGCAGCAGTACTAGCGGGTCCCCCTCCTACAATGAGCAGTTCTTC,CASSSTSGSPSYNEQFF
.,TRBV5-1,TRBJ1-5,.,TGCGCCAGCAGCTTGACAGCGGATCAGCCCCAGCATTTT,CASSLTADQPQHF
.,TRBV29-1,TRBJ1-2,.,TGCAGCGTTGATACAATAGCGGGGGGCGGGGATGGCTACACCTTC,CSVDTIAGGGDGYTF
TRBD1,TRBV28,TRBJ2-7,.,TGTGCCAGCCGAAGCCGGGGACAGAGCTACGAGCAGTACTTC,CASRSRGQSYEQYF
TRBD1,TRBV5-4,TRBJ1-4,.,TGTGCCAGCAGCAGAGGGGGCGATTTTAATGAAAAACTGTTTTTT,CASSRGGDFNEKLFF
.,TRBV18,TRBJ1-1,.,TGTGCCAGCTCACCACAGCGATACACTGAAGCTTTCTTT,CASSPQRYTEAFF
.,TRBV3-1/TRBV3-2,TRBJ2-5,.,TGTGCCAGCAGCCAAGATTGGGCCAGTCAAGAGACCCAGTACTTC,CASSQDWASQETQYF
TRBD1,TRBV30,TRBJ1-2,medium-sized,TGTGCCTGGTCCGAAAGGGACAGTTATGATGGCTACACCTTC,CAWSERDSYDGYTF
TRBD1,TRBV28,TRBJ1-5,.,TGTGCCAGCAGAGTGACAGGGGCCAATCAGCCCCAGCATTTT,CASRVTGANQPQHF
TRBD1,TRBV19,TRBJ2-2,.,TGTGCCAGTAGGACGACAGGGGGTTACACCGGGGAGCTGTTTTTT,CASRTTGGYTGELFF
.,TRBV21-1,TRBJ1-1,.,TGTGCCACCCTGGGGGACAGGCAGAACACTGAAGCTTTCTTT,CATLGDRQNTEAFF
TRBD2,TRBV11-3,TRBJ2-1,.,TGTGCCAGCAGCTTAGGGCGGGGGGCCAACAATGAGCAGTTCTTC,CASSLGRGANNEQFF
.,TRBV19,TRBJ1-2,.,TGTGCCAGTAGTTTCAGACAGGCTTCTAACTATGGCTACACCTTC,CASSFRQASNYGYTF
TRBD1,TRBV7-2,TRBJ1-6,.,TGTGCCAGCAGCCGCCGGGACAGGGGCCCTTATAATTCACCCCTCCACTTT,CASSRRDRGPYNSPLHF
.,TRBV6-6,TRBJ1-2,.,TGTGCCAGCACCCCGACAGACAACTATGGCTACACCTTC,CASTPTDNYGYTF
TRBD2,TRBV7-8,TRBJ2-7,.,TGTGCCAGCAGCTTAGACCTAGCGGTCTCCTACGAGCAGTACTTC,CASSLDLAVSYEQYF
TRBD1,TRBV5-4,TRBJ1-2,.,TGTGCCAGCAGGTACACAGGGGCTAACTATGGCTACACCTTC,CASRYTGANYGYTF